This T cell receptor (beta chain) was identified in a study of blood T cell repertoires in COVID-19. Study-wide context: Sample material is recorded as cDNA or gDNA derived from T cells, B-cell-depleted T cells, or PBMCs.

Method: immunoSEQ multiplex PCR; TCRdb's copy keeps in-frame clones and lacks some. The table shows approximately 170,000 clones, with approximately 88% occurring only once. V was clipped by 2 bases and J by 3 bases; unmatched bases: 5. Per germline, CDR1 LNHDA and CDR2 SQIVND (reference sequence). This CDR3 contains 15 residues. Participant ages covered about 18 to 100 years across about 22 US areas. Among Cohort 3 donors, those recovered had two negative PCRs, clearance, or symptom resolution. The TCR sequence derives from a young woman who had recovered from COVID-19. The material sequenced was PBMCs or T cells enriched from blood (not recorded which). The chain employs TRBV19 and TRBJ2-5; TRBD2 aligns across 8 bases. The CDR3 is CASSIPSGSEETQYF. CDR3 DNA: TGTGCCAGTAGTATACCCAGCGGGAGTGAAGAGACCCAGTACTTC. Together with reference TRBV19 and TRBJ2-5, the CDR3 gives the full variable domain: DGGITQSPKYLFRKEGQNVTLSCEQNLNHDAMYWYRQDPGQGLRLIYYSQIVNDFQKGDIAEGYSVSREKKESFPLTVTSAQKNPTAFYLCASSIPSGSEETQYFGPGTRLLVL.